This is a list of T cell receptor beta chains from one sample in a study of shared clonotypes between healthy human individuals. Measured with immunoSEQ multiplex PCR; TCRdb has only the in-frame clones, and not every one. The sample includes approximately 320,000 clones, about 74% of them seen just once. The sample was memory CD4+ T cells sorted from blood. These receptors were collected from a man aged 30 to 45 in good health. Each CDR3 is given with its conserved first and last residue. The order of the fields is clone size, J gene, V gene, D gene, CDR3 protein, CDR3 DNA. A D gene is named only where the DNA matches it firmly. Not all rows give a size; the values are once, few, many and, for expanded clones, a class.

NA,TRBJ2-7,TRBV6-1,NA,CASSTLPGAYEQYF,TGTGCCAGCAGTACCCTTCCGGGGGCCTACGAGCAGTACTTC
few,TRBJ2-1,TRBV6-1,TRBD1,CASSLGDSSYNEQFF,TGTGCCAGCAGCCTCGGGGACAGTTCCTACAATGAGCAGTTCTTC
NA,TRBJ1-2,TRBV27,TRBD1,CASSFRQGGYGYTF,TGTGCCAGCAGTTTCCGGCAGGGGGGCTATGGCTACACCTTC
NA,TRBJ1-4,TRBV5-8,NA,CASRARAAGEKLFF,TGTGCCAGCAGAGCCCGAGCCGCCGGGGAAAAACTGTTTTTT
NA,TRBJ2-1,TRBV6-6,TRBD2,CASVLGSSGYNEQFF,TGTGCCAGCGTATTAGGATCTAGCGGCTACAATGAGCAGTTCTTC
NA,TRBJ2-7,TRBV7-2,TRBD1,CASRPRTGLRSEQYF,TGTGCCAGCAGACCCAGGACAGGGCTCCGTAGCGAGCAGTACTTC
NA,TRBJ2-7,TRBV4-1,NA,CASSQGISYEQYF,TGCGCCAGCAGCCAAGGGATTTCCTACGAGCAGTACTTC
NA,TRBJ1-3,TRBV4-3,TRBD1,CASSQVGQGIGNTIYF,TGCGCCAGCAGCCAAGTTGGACAGGGGATCGGAAACACCATATATTTT
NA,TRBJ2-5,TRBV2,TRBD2,CASSAQLAGEQETQYF,TGTGCCAGCAGTGCCCAACTAGCGGGAGAGCAGGAGACCCAGTACTTC
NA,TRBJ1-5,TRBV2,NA,CASARGNQPQHF,TGTGCCAGCGCCAGGGGAAATCAGCCCCAGCATTTT
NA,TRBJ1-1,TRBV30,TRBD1,CAWSSAGTGHLAFF,TGTGCCTGGAGTTCGGCCGGGACAGGGCATTTGGCTTTCTTT
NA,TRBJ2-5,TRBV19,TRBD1,CASSSNRGETQYF,TGTGCCAGTAGTTCCAACAGGGGTGAGACCCAGTACTTC
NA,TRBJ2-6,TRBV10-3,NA,CAISPGPLAGANVLTF,TGTGCCATCAGTCCCGGGCCCTTGGCTGGGGCCAACGTCCTGACTTTC
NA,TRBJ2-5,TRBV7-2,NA,CASSIGRETQYF,TGTGCCAGCAGCATAGGTCGGGAGACCCAGTACTTC
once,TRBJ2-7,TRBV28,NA,CASRPGGAGNYEQYF,TGTGCCAGCAGGCCCGGAGGGGCGGGGAACTACGAGCAGTACTTC
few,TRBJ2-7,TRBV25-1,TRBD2,CASSKLAGALGEQYF,TGTGCCAGCAGTAAGCTAGCGGGAGCTTTGGGGGAGCAGTACTTC
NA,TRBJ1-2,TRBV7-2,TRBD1,CASSPRDRVSYGYTF,TGTGCCAGCAGCCCCCGGGACAGGGTGTCCTATGGCTACACCTTC
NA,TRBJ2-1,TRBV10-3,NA,CAIRQGDSSYNEQFF,TGTGCCATCAGGCAAGGTGACTCATCCTACAATGAGCAGTTCTTC
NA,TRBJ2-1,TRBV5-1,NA,CASSLEAGSYNEQFF,TGCGCCAGCAGCTTGGAGGCCGGGAGCTACAATGAGCAGTTCTTC
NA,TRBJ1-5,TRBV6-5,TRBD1,CAGSPTGANQPQHF,TGTGCCGGCAGTCCGACAGGGGCTAATCAGCCCCAGCATTTT
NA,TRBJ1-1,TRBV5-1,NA,CASRRVGDTEAFF,TGCGCCAGCAGACGGGTTGGGGACACTGAAGCTTTCTTT
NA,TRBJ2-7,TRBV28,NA,CASTLGPTYEQYF,TGTGCCAGCACCCTCGGGCCTACCTACGAGCAGTACTTC
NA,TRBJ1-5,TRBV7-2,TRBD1,CASSLAPRGVNQPQHF,TGTGCCAGCAGCTTAGCACCCAGGGGGGTCAATCAGCCCCAGCATTTT
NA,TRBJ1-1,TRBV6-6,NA,CASSGDPARTNTEAFF,TGTGCCAGTTCAGGGGACCCGGCCAGAACGAACACTGAAGCTTTCTTT
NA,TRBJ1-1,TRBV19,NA,CASSIATEYRGEAFF,TGTGCCAGTAGTATTGCTACAGAGTACAGAGGTGAAGCTTTCTTT
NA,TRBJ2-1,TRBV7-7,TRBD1,CASSPRPGTAYNEQFF,TGTGCTAGCAGCCCCCGACCCGGGACAGCCTACAATGAGCAGTTCTTC
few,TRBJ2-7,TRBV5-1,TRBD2,CASSHTSGSYEQYF,TGCGCCAGCAGCCACACTAGCGGCTCCTACGAGCAGTACTTC
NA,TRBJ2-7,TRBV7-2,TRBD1,CASSSQGQGASSYEQYF,TGTGCCAGCAGCTCCCAGGGACAGGGGGCGAGCTCCTACGAGCAGTACTTC
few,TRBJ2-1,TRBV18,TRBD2,CASSRGLAGENEQFF,TGTGCCAGCTCTCGGGGACTAGCGGGAGAAAATGAGCAGTTCTTC
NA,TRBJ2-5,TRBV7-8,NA,CASSRWGYQETQYF,TGTGCCAGCAGCCGCTGGGGGTATCAAGAGACCCAGTACTTC
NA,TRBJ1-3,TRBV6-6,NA,CASSRTATGNTIYF,TGTGCCAGCAGTAGAACAGCTACTGGAAACACCATATATTTT
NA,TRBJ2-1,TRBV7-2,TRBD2,CASSLFVAGVDEQFF,TGTGCCAGCAGCTTATTTGTAGCGGGAGTGGATGAGCAGTTCTTC
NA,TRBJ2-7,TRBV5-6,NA,CASSLRQKYEQYF,TGTGCCAGCAGCTTGCGACAGAAATACGAGCAGTACTTC
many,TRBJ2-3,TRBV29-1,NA,CSVAPVLLTDTQYF,TGCAGCGTTGCCCCAGTCTTATTGACAGATACGCAGTATTTT
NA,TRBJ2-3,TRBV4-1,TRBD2,CASRKLAGGTDTQYF,TGCGCCAGCAGGAAACTAGCGGGGGGCACAGATACGCAGTATTTT
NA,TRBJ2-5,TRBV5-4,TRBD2,CASSLSVAGVRKTQYF,TGTGCCAGCAGCTTGTCGGTAGCGGGAGTTCGGAAGACCCAGTACTTC
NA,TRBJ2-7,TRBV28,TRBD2,CASRVAGSPLTYEQYF,TGTGCCAGCAGGGTAGCGGGAAGCCCTCTTACCTACGAGCAGTACTTC
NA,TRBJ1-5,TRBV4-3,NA,CASSQDLNQPQHF,TGCGCCAGCAGCCAAGATCTAAATCAGCCCCAGCATTTT
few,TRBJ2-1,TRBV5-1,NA,CASQQGRSYNEQFF,TGCGCCAGCCAGCAGGGTAGATCCTACAATGAGCAGTTCTTC
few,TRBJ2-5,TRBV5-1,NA,CASSLVGAAETQYF,TGCGCCAGCAGCTTGGTCGGTGCCGCAGAGACCCAGTACTTC
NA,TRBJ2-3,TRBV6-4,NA,CASSEEELSDTQYF,TGTGCCAGCAGTGAAGAAGAGTTGTCAGATACGCAGTATTTT
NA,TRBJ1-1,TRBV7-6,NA,CASSSDTNTEAFF,TGTGCCAGCAGCTCGGATACGAACACTGAAGCTTTCTTT
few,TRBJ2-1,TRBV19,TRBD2,CASSIRTSVGSSYNEQFF,TGTGCCAGTAGTATTAGGACTAGCGTGGGGAGCTCCTACAATGAGCAGTTCTTC
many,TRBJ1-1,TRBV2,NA,CASGTENTEAFF,TGTGCCAGCGGGACGGAGAACACTGAAGCTTTCTTT
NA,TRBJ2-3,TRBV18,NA,CASSPLPGASSTDTQYF,TGTGCCAGCTCACCACTTCCAGGGGCATCTAGCACAGATACGCAGTATTTT
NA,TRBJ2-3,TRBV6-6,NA,CASGGDTQYF,TGTGCCAGCGGGGGGGATACGCAGTATTTT
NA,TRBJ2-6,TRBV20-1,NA,CSADGANVLTF,TGCAGTGCTGATGGGGCCAACGTCCTGACTTTC
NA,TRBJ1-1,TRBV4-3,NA,CASSQVITSEAFF,TGCGCCAGCAGCCAAGTGATTACGTCTGAAGCTTTCTTT
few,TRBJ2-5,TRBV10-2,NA,CASSEVPGVGETQYF,TGCGCCAGCAGTGAGGTTCCAGGGGTTGGAGAGACCCAGTACTTC
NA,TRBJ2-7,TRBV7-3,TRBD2,CASSQGLALSYEQYF,TGTGCCAGCAGCCAGGGACTAGCGCTCTCCTACGAGCAGTACTTC
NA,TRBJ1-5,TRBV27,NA,CASSLLGTPNQPQHF,TGTGCCAGCAGTTTGTTAGGGACACCCAATCAGCCCCAGCATTTT
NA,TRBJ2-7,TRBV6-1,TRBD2,CASSESGSPYEQYF,TGTGCCAGCAGTGAAAGCGGGAGTCCCTACGAGCAGTACTTC
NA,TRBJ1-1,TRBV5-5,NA,CASSPRAQRALETEAFF,TGTGCCAGCAGCCCCAGAGCCCAGAGGGCCCTGGAAACTGAAGCTTTCTTT
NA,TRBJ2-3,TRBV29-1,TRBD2,CSVALAGTDTQYF,TGCAGCGTGGCACTAGCGGGCACAGATACGCAGTATTTT
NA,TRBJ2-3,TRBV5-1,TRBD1,CASSSGTGGTDTQYF,TGCGCCAGCAGCTCCGGGACAGGTGGCACAGATACGCAGTATTTT